This passage covers 25 T cell receptor beta chains from one sample sequenced in a study of persistence of HIV-infected CD4 T cells. The stimulus was lysate of CMV-infected fibroblasts, around 11 ug/mL. Sorted nonresponding memory CD4+ T cells were CD40L-negative, CD69-negative, CD45RO-high. The antigens these receptors bind are not known. The libraries were made with immunoSEQ version 4 in survey mode. Here immunoSEQ multiplex PCR was the method, and the copy in TCRdb shows in-frame clones only, minus some. The data hold roughly 28,000 clones, with roughly 75% observed a single time. This specimen was CD4+ T cells sorted from PBMCs after approximately 19-hour stimulation, taken from a patient who received antiretroviral therapy. The receptors were sampled from an adult woman with HIV who was CMV-seropositive.

The V gene is TRBV9, the J gene TRBJ2-3; possibly TRBD2 for D (5 bases). V was shortened by 0 bases and J by 0 bases, with 11 bases between the two germline ends. Germline CDR1 and CDR2: SGDLS and YYNGEE. The CDR3 covers 16 residues. The CDR3 DNA sequence: TGTGCCAGCAGCGTAGAAAGCGGAACTAGCACAGATACGCAGTATTTT. Translating gives CASSVESGTSTDTQYF.

The chain uses TRBV6-5 and TRBJ1-5; D is ambiguous. Per the germline V gene, CDR1 is MNHEY and CDR2 is SVGAGI. The CDR3 length is 13 residues. Trimming took off 6 bases at V and 2 bases at J, with 8 bases between the two ends. This CDR3 reads CASRGDGNQPQHF. The CDR3 region has the DNA TGTGCCAGCAGGGGCGACGGCAATCAGCCCCAGCATTTT.

The rearrangement uses TRBV5-1 and TRBJ1-2; 10 bases are shared with TRBD1. With 4 bases clipped from V and 4 bases from J, the junction kept 7 bases outside the gene matches. The CDR3 consists of 15 residues. The V gene's germline CDR1 is SGHRS and CDR2 YFSETQ. The chain's CDR3 is CASSPGTGESYGYTF. The CDR3 DNA sequence: TGCGCCAGCAGCCCTGGGACAGGGGAGAGCTATGGCTACACCTTC.

This chain links TRBV6-2 or TRBV6-3 with TRBJ1-5; TRBD1 matches 8 bases. The CDR3 runs 19 residues. Germline V gene data show CDR1 as MNHEY and CDR2 as SVGEGT. J lost 6 bases, V lost 0 bases, and 16 bases had no gene match. The CDR3: CASSYSLDVGQVFIQPQHF. In DNA form, the CDR3 reads TGTGCCAGCAGTTACTCTCTAGATGTGGGACAGGTCTTTATTCAGCCCCAGCATTTT.

This clone has only one observation. The chain employs TRBV12-3 or TRBV12-4 and TRBJ1-2; D not resolved. CDR3 length equals 11 residues. V lost 2 bases to trimming and J lost 4 bases, with 2 bases between them. CDR3 coding DNA: TGTGCCAGCAGTTTATCCTATGGCTACACCTTC. Translated: CASSLSYGYTF.

In its sample, this clone was seen once. The CDR3 spells CSVGDRTREQFF. CDR3 sequence (DNA): TGCAGCGTTGGGGACAGGACCCGTGAGCAGTTCTTC. The chain uses TRBV29-1 and TRBJ2-1; 8 bases fit TRBD1. J lost 9 bases, V lost 4 bases, and 5 bases had no gene match. This CDR3 is 12 amino acids long. From germline, CDR1 is SQVTM and CDR2 ANQGSEA.

V usage is TRBV9 and J usage is TRBJ1-2; D is unresolved. The V end was cut by 0 bases, the J end by 5 bases, with 11 bases between. This CDR3 comprises 14 residues. Germline CDR1 is SGDLS and CDR2 is YYNGEE. The CDR3 DNA is TGTGCCAGCAGCGTAGATCGGCAGGATTATGGCTACACCTTC. Translation: CASSVDRQDYGYTF.

The chain is built from TRBV5-1 and TRBJ1-1, with a weak D call TRBD1 (6 bases). Germline V gives CDR1 SGHRS, CDR2 YFSETQ. The CDR3 consists of 12 residues. Trimming removed 8 bases from V and 4 bases from J, with 12 bases in between. CDR3 in amino acids: CASRGAGTEAFF. For the CDR3, the DNA is TGCGCCAGTCGGGGGGCTGGCACTGAAGCTTTCTTT. Using reference TRBV5-1 and TRBJ1-1 for the parts outside the CDR3, the full variable domain is KAGVTQTPRYLIKTRGQQVTLSCSPISGHRSVSWYQQTPGQGLQFLFEYFSETQRNKGNFPGRFSGRQFSNSRSEMNVSTLELGDSALYLCASRGAGTEAFFGQGTRLTVV.

The chain recombines TRBV30 with TRBJ2-6; D is uncertain. The CDR3 is 13 residues long. Trimming pared 3 bases from V and 1 base from J, leaving 4 bases between. Germline V CDR1 and CDR2: GTSNPN, SVGIG (reference sequence). The CDR3 sequence: CAWSKSGANVLTF. The CDR3 bases are TGTGCCTGGAGCAAATCTGGGGCCAACGTCCTGACTTTC.

The J gene is TRBJ1-3, the V gene TRBV12-3 or TRBV12-4; D gene uncertain. The CDR3 runs to 13 residues. V was clipped by 2 bases and J by 3 bases, with 5 bases between them. CDR3 sequence (DNA): TGTGCCAGCAGTTTACTGGGTGGAAACACCATATATTTT. This codes for CASSLLGGNTIYF.

The genes are TRBV10-3 and TRBJ1-3, with 7 positions matching TRBD1. This CDR3 spans 15 amino acids. Germline lookup yields CDR1 ENHRY and CDR2 SYGVKD. J was trimmed by 0 bases and V by 5 bases; bases with no gene match: 4. The CDR3 nucleotides are TGTGCCATCAGTAGGACAGGCGACTCTGGAAACACCATATATTTT. Protein: CAISRTGDSGNTIYF.

Regarding this clone: Other DNA sequences within the sample encode an identical CDR3. The chain recombines TRBV5-1 with TRBJ2-2; 7 nucleotides align to TRBD2. V lost 4 bases to trimming and J lost 0 bases; unmatched junction nucleotides: 6. Germline-derived CDR1 and CDR2 are SGHRS and YFSETQ. This CDR3 region has 16 residues. As DNA, the CDR3 is TGCGCCAGCAGCCGCTCCGGGAGGACGAACACCGGGGAGCTGTTTTTT. This sequence encodes CASSRSGRTNTGELFF.

The chain recombines TRBV5-6 with TRBJ2-2, with no clear D. Germline lookup yields CDR1 SGHDT and CDR2 YYEEEE. V lost 4 bases and J 3 bases, leaving 4 bases between the germline ends. The CDR3 covers 12 residues. CDR3 loop: CASSAYTGELFF. CDR3 bases: TGTGCCAGCAGCGCGTACACCGGGGAGCTGTTTTTT.

Only a few counts were recorded for this clone. The rearrangement joins TRBV30 to TRBJ1-3, with unresolved D. The CDR3 extends over 14 amino acids. CDR1 and CDR2 (germline): GTSNPN, SVGIG (reference sequence). Trimming cost V 2 bases and J 3 bases, with 11 bases left between them. The DNA of the CDR3 is TGTGCCTGGAGTCGGTCAATTAGTGGAAACACCATATATTTT. Its translation is CAWSRSISGNTIYF.

The chain has TRBV18 and TRBJ1-1; tentatively, D is TRBD1 (5 bases). The CDR3 spans 14 residues. V was clipped by 3 bases and J by 5 bases, with 13 bases between them. Germline loops: CDR1 KGHSH, CDR2 LQKENI. The CDR3 loop reads CASSPKRGGTEAFF. CDR3 in DNA: TGTGCCAGCTCACCTAAACGGGGGGGAACTGAAGCTTTCTTT.

The chain uses TRBV9 and TRBJ2-3; D perhaps matches TRBD1 (5 bases). The CDR3 sequence is 14 residues long. Per the germline V gene, CDR1 is SGDLS and CDR2 is YYNGEE. V lost 4 bases to trimming and J lost 0 bases, with 9 bases between them. In DNA form, the CDR3 reads TGTGCCAGCAGCTCTCGACAGAGCACAGATACGCAGTATTTT. This sequence encodes CASSSRQSTDTQYF.

The rearrangement links TRBV19 to TRBJ2-2, with a tentative D call TRBD1 (5 bases). Trimming took 2 bases from V and 6 from J, leaving 16 bases between them. There are 16 residues in the CDR3. Germline CDR1 reads LNHDA; CDR2 reads SQIVND (reference sequence). The CDR3: CASSISQGSRAGELFF. CDR3 DNA sequence: TGTGCCAGTAGTATATCGCAGGGTTCCCGCGCCGGGGAGCTGTTTTTT.

The genes are TRBV6-5 and TRBJ2-2; no firm D call. The CDR3 loop spans 13 amino acids. Trimming left V 4 bases short and J 4 bases short, with 7 bases between. The germline V gene has CDR1 MNHEY and CDR2 SVGAGI. CDR3: CASSFGPTGELFF. CDR3 DNA: TGTGCCAGCAGTTTCGGGCCCACCGGGGAGCTGTTTTTT.

The J gene is TRBJ2-1, the V gene TRBV7-8; D uncertain. Germline loops: CDR1 SGHVS, CDR2 FQNEAQ. The CDR3 covers 16 residues. V was clipped by 2 bases and J by 7 bases, with 18 bases between them. This CDR3 is CASSLLAIGRLNEQFF. CDR3 DNA sequence: TGTGCCAGCAGCTTATTAGCCATCGGACGCCTTAATGAGCAGTTCTTC.

The gene calls are TRBV15 and TRBJ2-2; D is uncertain. Germline-derived CDR1 and CDR2 are LNHNV and YYDKDF (reference sequence). V gave up 0 bases and J gave up 6 bases, with 8 bases separating them. CDR3 length: 14 amino acids. Here the CDR3 reads CATSRDGYSGELFF. The CDR3 coding sequence is TGTGCCACCAGCAGAGACGGATATTCCGGGGAGCTGTTTTTT.

The chain couples TRBV12-2 to TRBJ1-1; the table's TRBD1 call for D was not verified on the DNA. TRBV12-2 is annotated as a pseudogene. The CDR3 length is 15 residues. CDR3 nucleotides: TGTGCAAGTCGCTTAGCGCCGGACAACAGGGATGCAGCTTTCTTT. Its protein product is CASRLAPDNRDAAFF.

This clone has just a few counts. This chain uses TRBV30 with TRBJ1-1; 7 nucleotides align to TRBD1. The CDR3 is made up of 17 amino acids. Germline CDR1 GTSNPN, CDR2 SVGIG (reference sequence). Trimming at V came to 3 bases and at J to 0 bases, leaving 13 bases not matched to a gene. CDR3 in amino acids: CAWSPSRGKFMNTEAFF. DNA of the CDR3: TGTGCCTGGAGCCCCAGCAGGGGGAAGTTCATGAACACTGAAGCTTTCTTT.

V is TRBV5-1 and J is TRBJ1-1; D is undetermined. Germline V gene data show CDR1 as SGHRS and CDR2 as YFSETQ. This CDR3 contains 14 residues. V dropped 4 bases and J dropped 7 bases, with 17 bases sitting between them. CDR3 nucleotides: TGCGCCAGCAGCCCGGGAGGAACACGACTTGAAGCTTTCTTT. This sequence encodes CASSPGGTRLEAFF.

V and J are TRBV3-1 (or the pseudogene TRBV3-2) and TRBJ2-1, with 8 bases aligning to TRBD1. The junction had 7 bases not matched to a gene; V was cut back by 1 base and J by 8 bases. The CDR3 spans 15 residues. Germline loops: CDR1 LGHDT, CDR2 YNNKEL (reference sequence). The CDR3 region has the DNA TGTGCCAGCAGCCAAGTTACTGTACAGGGGGATGAGCAGTTCTTC. This encodes CASSQVTVQGDEQFF.

The genes are TRBV18 and TRBJ1-2; D perhaps matches TRBD1 (6 bases). Germline V gene lookup returns CDR1 KGHSH and CDR2 LQKENI. The germline V and J ends were trimmed by 5 bases and 4 bases, with 17 bases remaining between them. This CDR3 is built from 15 residues. In nucleotides, the CDR3 is TGTGCCAGCTCATTAGCGTCAGGGGACGGCTATGGCTACACCTTC. It yields the protein CASSLASGDGYGYTF. Drawing the rest from reference TRBV18 and TRBJ1-2, the complete variable domain is NAGVMQNPRHLVRRRGQEARLRCSPMKGHSHVYWYRQLPEEGLKFMVYLQKENIIDESGMPKERFSAEFPKEGPSILRIQQVVRGDSAAYFCASSLASGDGYGYTFGSGTRLTVV.